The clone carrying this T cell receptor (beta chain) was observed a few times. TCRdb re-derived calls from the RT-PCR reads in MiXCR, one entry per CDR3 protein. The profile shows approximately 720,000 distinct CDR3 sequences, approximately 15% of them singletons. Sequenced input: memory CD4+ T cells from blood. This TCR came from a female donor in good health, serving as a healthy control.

In nucleotides, the CDR3 is TGTGCCAGCAACCCGGGGGGGTTCAATGAGCAGTTCTTC. Protein: CASNPGGFNEQFF. This chain connects TRBV28 to TRBJ2-1, with 8 bases aligning to TRBD2. CDR3 length: 13 residues. V dropped 7 bases and J dropped 6; count of bases not matched to a gene: 5. Germline V gives CDR1 MDHEN, CDR2 SYDVKM.